One and the same sample provided the 17 T cell receptor beta chains below, sequenced in a study of blood T cell repertoires in COVID-19. Here immunoSEQ multiplex PCR was the method, and the copy in TCRdb shows in-frame clones only, minus some. The repertoire holds approximately 100,000 clones, with 89% as singletons. Specimen: peripheral blood. The receptors come from a woman aged 80 or over with active COVID-19.

The CDR3 reads CSVVSSGTTDTQYF. CDR3 DNA sequence: TGCAGCGTCGTATCAAGCGGGACCACAGATACGCAGTATTTT. The rearrangement uses TRBV29-1 and TRBJ2-3; 7 bases are a match to TRBD2. Germline CDR1 is SQVTM and CDR2 is ANQGSEA. There are 14 residues in the CDR3. Losses at the gene ends were 6 bases for V and 2 bases for J; bases not matched to a gene: 8.

The CDR3 protein is CASTEWGGTIYNEQFF. CDR3 in DNA: TGTGCCAGCACCGAATGGGGAGGGACAATCTACAATGAGCAGTTCTTC. This rearrangement joins TRBV28 to TRBJ2-1; TRBD2 is a possible D gene (7 bases). CDR3 size: 16 residues. V lost 7 bases to trimming and J lost 3 bases, with 19 bases between them. Germline V gene lookup returns CDR1 MDHEN and CDR2 SYDVKM.

V gene TRBV28 combines with J gene TRBJ2-3, with 9 positions matching TRBD2. Trimming took 5 bases from V and 6 from J; bases not matched to a gene: 3. Germline assignment: CDR1 MDHEN and CDR2 SYDVKM. The CDR3 contains 13 residues. DNA of the CDR3: TGTGCCAGCAGTGCGGGAGGGGCGGATACGCAGTATTTT. As protein: CASSAGGADTQYF. The complete variable domain, with remaining parts taken from reference TRBV28 and TRBJ2-3, reads DVKVTQSSRYLVKRTGEKVFLECVQDMDHENMFWYRQDPGLGLRLIYFSYDVKMKEKGDIPEGYSVSREKKERFSLILESASTNQTSMYLCASSAGGADTQYFGPGTRLTVL.

This rearrangement joins TRBV7-3 to TRBJ2-1; TRBD1 agrees at 12 bases. This CDR3 is built from 15 residues. Germline V gives CDR1 SGHTA, CDR2 FQGTGA. The V segment lost 5 bases and the J segment 7 bases; nucleotides outside the gene matches: 6. The CDR3 DNA reads TGTGCCAGCAGCCTTACGGGACAGGGGGCAAATGAGCAGTTCTTC. This gives the protein CASSLTGQGANEQFF. Drawing the rest from reference TRBV7-3 and TRBJ2-1, the complete variable domain is GAGVSQTPSNKVTEKGKYVELRCDPISGHTALYWYRQSLGQGPEFLIYFQGTGAADDSGLPNDRFFAVRPEGSVSTLKIQRTERGDSAVYLCASSLTGQGANEQFFGPGTRLTVL.

The chain couples TRBV19 to TRBJ1-1; D might be TRBD1 (5 bases). The CDR3 is made up of 14 amino acids. Germline V gene sequence: CDR1 LNHDA, CDR2 SQIVND (reference sequence). Trimming removed 6 bases from V and 1 base from J, with 12 bases in between. The CDR3 loop reads CASSPTGTNTEAFF. The CDR3 nucleotides are TGTGCCAGTAGCCCCACAGGTACGAACACTGAAGCTTTCTTT.

The J gene is TRBJ2-3, the V gene TRBV9; 13 positions agree with TRBD2. Germline V gives CDR1 SGDLS, CDR2 YYNGEE. V was clipped by 5 bases and J by 5 bases; unmatched bases: 8. The CDR3 sequence is 16 residues long. CDR3 coding DNA: TGTGCCAGCAGACAAACTAGCGGGAGGGCTGGAGATACGCAGTATTTT. Its protein is CASRQTSGRAGDTQYF.

This chain joins TRBV7-6 and TRBJ2-7, with 10 bases fitting TRBD2. This CDR3 region has 16 residues. The V gene's germline CDR1 is SGHVS and CDR2 FNYEAQ. The J segment lost 5 bases and the V segment lost 1 base, leaving 8 bases of the junction unmatched. The CDR3 region has the DNA TGTGCCAGCAGCTTAGTCCCTAGCGGGAGCTACGACGAGCAGTACTTC. Translating gives CASSLVPSGSYDEQYF. The variable domain in full, completed from reference TRBV7-6 and TRBJ2-7, reads GAGVSQSPRYKVTKRGQDVALRCDPISGHVSLYWYRQALGQGPEFLTYFNYEAQQDKSGLPNDRFSAERPEGSISTLTIQRTEQRDSAMYRCASSLVPSGSYDEQYFGPGTRLTVT.

This chain connects TRBV29-1 to TRBJ1-4, with D unclear. V shed 5 bases and J shed 8 bases, with 18 bases lying between them. The CDR3 is 14 amino acids. Germline loops: CDR1 SQVTM, CDR2 ANQGSEA. CDR3 nucleotide sequence: TGCAGCGTTTTCTTCGCGGGTGTGGGCGAAAAACTGTTTTTT. This codes for CSVFFAGVGEKLFF.

This chain links TRBV29-1 with TRBJ2-7, with TRBD1 identical over 10 bases. From germline, CDR1 is SQVTM and CDR2 ANQGSEA. Trimming removed 7 bases from V and 2 bases from J; junction bases left unmatched: 5. The CDR3 length is 13 residues. The CDR3 is CSAGGTGAYEQYF. Written as DNA, the CDR3 is TGCAGCGCCGGGGGGACAGGGGCCTACGAGCAGTACTTC.

This clone was found once. This chain uses TRBV5-1 with TRBJ2-7; possible D gene TRBD1, 5 bases. This CDR3 spans 15 amino acids. Looked up from germline, CDR1 is SGHRS and CDR2 is YFSETQ. Trimming pared 2 bases from V and 1 base from J, leaving 13 bases between. The CDR3 sequence: CASSLGHLGSYEQYF. Here the CDR3 DNA reads TGCGCCAGCAGCTTAGGACACCTAGGTTCCTACGAGCAGTACTTC.

The CDR3 region is CASSPDRFRSPLHF. CDR3 in DNA: TGTGCCAGCAGCCCCGACAGGTTTAGGTCACCCCTCCACTTT. The chain combines TRBV14 with TRBJ1-6; perhaps TRBD1 as D (6 bases). With 4 bases removed from V and 10 bases from J, the gap between germline ends came to 14 bases. The germline V gene has CDR1 SGHDN and CDR2 FVKESK. The CDR3 has 14 residues.

In this sample, this clone turned up a few times. V gene TRBV29-1 combines with J gene TRBJ2-7; tentatively, D is TRBD1 (5 bases). The CDR3 is 11 amino acids. Germline V gene data show CDR1 as SQVTM and CDR2 as ANQGSEA. Trimming shortened V by 5 bases and J by 0 bases, and 5 bases separated the two germline ends. For the CDR3, the DNA is TGCAGCGTTCAGGGCTCCTACGAGCAGTACTTC. Its protein is CSVQGSYEQYF.

The V gene is TRBV11-2, the J gene TRBJ1-2; D is perhaps TRBD1 (5 bases). CDR1 is SGHAT, CDR2 FQNNGV, per germline. The CDR3 runs 13 residues. The V end lost 3 bases, the J end lost 4 bases, and 9 bases lay between the germline ends. The CDR3 is CASSLPGSYGYTF. DNA of the CDR3: TGTGCCAGCAGCTTGCCAGGGTCCTATGGCTACACCTTC.

The V and J genes are TRBV7-2 and TRBJ2-3; D gene ambiguous. CDR1 is SGHTA and CDR2 is FQGNSA in the germline V gene. The CDR3 has 14 amino acids. Trimming shortened V by 5 bases and J by 1 base, and 10 bases separated the two germline ends. The CDR3 DNA follows: TGTGCCAGCAGCCCGCGGAGTGGCACAGATACGCAGTATTTT. Translated: CASSPRSGTDTQYF.

The chain recombines TRBV6-5 with TRBJ2-7, with D possibly matching TRBD2 (5 bases). V was shortened by 6 bases and J by 7 bases, with 19 bases between the two germline ends. In germline, CDR1 is MNHEY, CDR2 SVGAGI. The CDR3 totals 14 residues. Written as DNA, the CDR3 is TGTGCCAGCAGGACTAACGACCCGACGGAGGAGCAGTACTTC. Its protein is CASRTNDPTEEQYF.

The genes are TRBV4-3 and TRBJ2-4, with D maybe TRBD2 (5 bases). Trimming pared 0 bases from V and 3 bases from J, leaving 12 bases between. CDR1 and CDR2 (germline): LGHNA, YSLEER. The CDR3 runs to 16 residues. The CDR3 is CASSQDAGNSKNIQYF. The CDR3 DNA reads TGCGCCAGCAGCCAAGATGCGGGTAATAGCAAAAACATTCAGTACTTC.

The rearrangement links TRBV2 to TRBJ1-1; D perhaps matches TRBD1 (6 bases). The CDR3 extends over 13 amino acids. Trimming took off 5 bases at V and 8 bases at J, with 15 bases between the two ends. CDR1 and CDR2 (germline): SNHLY, FYNNEI. The CDR3 DNA follows: TGTGCCAGCAGTATTAACAGGGTTTCGGAAGCTTTCTTT. Translation: CASSINRVSEAFF.